The rows below give T cell receptor beta chains drawn from one sample of a study of blood T cells in healthy people across ages. TCRdb reprocessed the 5' RACE reads with MiXCR, giving one entry per CDR3 protein. The sample contains fewer than 2 million distinct CDR3 sequences, about two fifths of which appear only once. The sequenced sample was blood. The receptor source for this set is a human donor in good health. Both conserved end residues are part of each CDR3. The D gene is left open where the match is weak. The size of a clone is reported for some rows only, either as once, few or many, or as a class for expanded clones.

TRBJ2-3 NA NA TRBV20-1 14 TGCAGTGCTAGAGATCCGGCCAGGCGAGATACGCAGTATTTT CSARDPARRDTQYF
TRBJ2-7 TRBD2 NA TRBV27 15 TGTGCCAGCAGTTTATCCGGGGGGAACTCCTACGAGCAGTACTTC CASSLSGGNSYEQYF
TRBJ2-7 NA NA TRBV29-1 14 TGCAGCGCCGCCCCCCAGGGTGAGGGCTACGAGCAGTACTTC CSAAPQGEGYEQYF
TRBJ2-1 NA NA TRBV7-3 15 TGTGCCAGCAGCTTAGTAGGCGGGGCGGCCAATGAGCAGTTCTTC CASSLVGGAANEQFF
TRBJ2-4 NA NA TRBV20-1 17 TGCAGTGCTAGAGAGGGATTGGGACCTCTAGCCAAAAACATTCAGTACTTC CSAREGLGPLAKNIQYF
TRBJ2-7 NA few TRBV29-1 13 TGCAGCGTTGAAGGTCTGGGGGGATACGAGCAGTACTTC CSVEGLGGYEQYF
TRBJ2-1 NA NA TRBV21-1 17 TGTGCCAGCAGCAAAGTTAGCGGGGGGCACTCCTACAATGAGCAGTTCTTC CASSKVSGGHSYNEQFF
TRBJ1-2 NA NA TRBV5-1 14 TGCGCCAGCAGCTTGTTTGCGGGGTTGGAGGGCTACACCTTC CASSLFAGLEGYTF
TRBJ2-6 NA few TRBV7-6 13 TGTGCCAGCAGCTTGGGCCCAACCAACGTCCTGACTTTC CASSLGPTNVLTF
TRBJ2-7 TRBD1 NA TRBV7-2 16 TGTGCCAGCAGCGGGGCCCCGGGACAGGGTATCTACGAGCAGTACTTC CASSGAPGQGIYEQYF
TRBJ2-5 NA few TRBV20-1 13 TGCAGTGCAAGACGGGCAATCCAAGAGACCCAGTACTTC CSARRAIQETQYF
TRBJ1-1 NA NA TRBV29-1 13 TGCAGCGTTGTGGAGGTGAAAGACACTGAAGCTTTCTTT CSVVEVKDTEAFF
TRBJ2-3 NA few TRBV10-2 11 TGCGCCAGCAAGTTGAGAGATACGCAGTATTTT CASKLRDTQYF
TRBJ1-6 NA NA TRBV5-5 15 TGTGCCAGCAGCTTGGAGGCGGGGATACGATCACCCCTCCACTTT CASSLEAGIRSPLHF
TRBJ2-7 NA NA TRBV5-1 14 TGCGCCAGCAGCTTGGCCGAGCGGGCCTACGAGCAGTACTTC CASSLAERAYEQYF
TRBJ1-4 NA NA TRBV6-6 15 TGTGCCAGCAGTTACTCCCCAACAGGGAGCCAGGGTCTGTTTTTT CASSYSPTGSQGLFF
TRBJ2-7 NA few TRBV20-1 11 TGCAGTGTTTACGGAGGTCACGAGCAGTACTTC CSVYGGHEQYF
TRBJ1-2 NA NA TRBV21-1 14 TGTGCCAGCAGCAAAGGCGGCAGGGTGCGCGGCTACACCTTC CASSKGGRVRGYTF